This TCR beta chain was observed in a study of Ad26.COV2.S vaccination and SARS-CoV-2 variants (TCRdb year 2021). Turning to the overall study: Vaccine-arm donors came from COV1001, a multicentre, randomized, double-blind, placebo-controlled phase I-IIa trial of Ad26.COV2.S in healthy adults. The specificity and breadth of SARS-CoV-2-reactive T cell receptors after Ad26.COV2.S vaccination were assessed by TCRbeta repertoire sequencing. Throughout the experiments and outcome assessment, investigators stayed blinded to trial group allocation. Ad26.COV2.S was given intramuscularly at 5x10^10 or 1x10^11 viral particles, as a single shot or as two shots 56 days apart. Trial participants were randomized into five groups of five, in which low-dose or high-dose Ad26.COV2.S was given once or twice, or placebo was given on both occasions. The TCR-sequenced set comprised around 30 samples: roughly 19 Ad26.COV2.S vaccine recipients, 5 placebo recipients and 8 SARS-CoV-2 convalescent individuals.

Remarks on this clone: It has no known antigen specificity. The input lacks base qualities; no much larger clone sits a single base away.

The immunoSEQ Assay was the method used to sequence TCRbeta CDR3 regions. After extraction, genomic DNA underwent amplification by bias-controlled multiplex PCR, followed by high-throughput sequencing. The original methods were these. To quantify the absolute abundance of every unique TCRbeta CDR3 region, sequences were collapsed and filtered. T cell fraction was estimated by normalizing TCRbeta template counts to usable DNA, with usable DNA measured through amplification of reference genes found in all nucleated cells. Repertoire TCRs were annotated as SARS-CoV-2-specific by exact matching of V gene, CDR3 amino acid sequence and J gene to a known reactive TCR set. The reference SARS-CoV-2 TCR set came from MIRA and was filtered for enrichment in COVID-19-positive ImmuneCODE repertoires, removing public or cross-reactive TCRs. Using the MIRA antigens, annotated TCRs were further analysed by specific ORF or by position within an ORF. Depth was the summed frequency of annotated unique rearrangements, while breadth was defined as annotated unique rearrangements over total unique productive rearrangements. Two-sided Wilcoxon rank-sum tests were applied when comparing TCR breadth between groups. TCRdb retrieved this table from immuneACCESS and kept in-frame rearrangements only. Not all clones are present; in checked studies, unresolved V genes account for under half, and no reason is known for the remainder. The D gene and trimming were derived from the DNA, and the V and J assignments and clone size from that table. This sample holds about half a million clones; 89% were observed only once. Jointly, the top ten make up 1.5% to 2% of the sample.

For CDR1 and CDR2, the germline V gene lists MNHEY and SVGAGI. Deletion took 4 bases off V and 7 bases off J, with a span of 7 bases between the germline ends. From the cysteine through the phenylalanine, the CDR3 covers 12 amino acids. This entry keeps only the CDR3 DNA: 36 bases, framed from base 1. Study-level results and caveats: Comparing responses between vaccine doses or regimens was not something the study was powered to do. After vaccination, spike-specific CD8+ and CD4+ T cell responses were reported to show substantial breadth. Ad26.COV2.S recipients had higher spike-specific TCR breadth than placebo recipients (P = 0.0014). It was noted by the authors that total T cell responses may have been underestimated by the TCR breadth and depth analyses. Non-spike TCR breadth was comparable between vaccine and placebo recipients, consistent with the vaccine containing only spike.

The treatment or condition label for this specimen denotes: roughly 19 received Ad26.COV2.S at low or high dose, single or two shots; about 5 received placebo; per-sample allocation not given. For vaccine and placebo recipients, repertoires were sequenced using samples collected on day 63 after the first injection. Cohort 1b enrolled around 24 adults aged 18-55 years at a single site in Boston, USA, between 29 July and 7 August 2020. Ad26.COV2.S was a replication-incompetent adenovirus type 26 vector expressing a prefusion-stabilized SARS-CoV-2 spike protein from the original Wuhan strain. The chain was built from TRBV6-5 and TRBJ2-2; no D gene is confidently identified. The source was peripheral blood, collected in a trial of Ad26.COV2.S vaccine versus placebo. The TCR originated in a person aged 18-60 years who received the Ad26.COV2.S COVID-19 vaccine or a placebo. The CDR3 corresponds to CASSFNLGELFF. Read as DNA, the sequence is TGTGCCAGCAGTTTTAACCTCGGGGAGCTGTTTTTT.